The clone carrying this T cell receptor beta chain has a handful of counts. Antigen: not known. Trimming took off 6 bases at V and 3 bases at J, with 24 bases between the two ends. The CDR3 is made up of 17 amino acids. Germline assignment: CDR1 SGHAT and CDR2 FQDESV (reference sequence). The source of the sample is a study of blood T cells in healthy people across ages. It was with a sample-barcoded 5' primer and a J-beta primer mix that a second PCR of about 7 to 12 cycles was run. TCRdb reprocessed the 5' RACE reads via MiXCR and lists one record per CDR3 protein. The sample includes fewer than 900,000 distinct CDR3 sequences, approximately 50% of them seen just once. General study findings and limits: The recorded TCR beta diversity per million T cells decreased in a roughly linear manner with age. Higher diversity, along with more naive CD4+ cells, distinguished long-lived donors from aged donors.

V usage is TRBV11-1 and J usage is TRBJ2-7, with a tentative D call TRBD1 (5 bases). The source of this sequence is a woman aged 55-75 years in good health. The material sequenced was blood. The CDR3 DNA reads TGTGCCAGCAGTTGGGCGGCAGGTCGAACCAGGGACTACGAGCAGTACTTC. Residues: CASSWAAGRTRDYEQYF.